This T cell receptor beta chain was captured by sequencing in a study of liver allograft versus peripheral blood T cells. As for the study in general: The authors compared T cell receptor repertoires in transplanted livers with recipients' peripheral blood repertoires. Study-wide results and limits: It was reported that the T cell receptor repertoires found inside liver allografts differed from those that were detected in peripheral blood.

A word on this clonotype: The antigen is undetermined.

This CDR3 has 15 amino acids. V was pared by 0 bases and J by 6 bases, with 15 bases between. Per the germline V gene, CDR1 is MNHEY and CDR2 is SVGAGI. TCRdb independently ran MiXCR on the reads; one entry per CDR3 protein. Found here are 8,600 or so distinct CDR3 sequences, around a fifth of them singletons; the top ten hold roughly 25%. The chain couples TRBV6-5 to TRBJ2-7; D could derive from TRBD1 or TRBD2 (6 bases each). The receptor was derived from a human patient who had a liver transplant. T cells may partly derive from the graft donor. Here the CDR3 reads CASSYSNREAREQYF. The CDR3 DNA sequence: TGTGCCAGCAGTTACTCGAACAGGGAGGCTCGCGAGCAGTACTTC.